The clone carrying this T cell receptor (beta chain) was found once. Its specificity is unknown. The data were obtained in a study of shared clonotypes between healthy human individuals. At the level of the study: Three plates each covered CD4 naive and memory; CD8 naive two, CD8 memory one. Whole-study findings and limits: When naive CD4 clonotypes were compared across a handful of donors, 4% to 6.5% were shared.

Sequencing was performed with immunoSEQ multiplex PCR; in TCRdb, only in-frame clones are kept and a portion is missing. The sample records about 1 million clones, 70% to 80% being singletons. CDR1 and CDR2 from the germline V gene are MNHEY and SMNVEV (reference sequence). J lost 8 bases, V lost 5 bases, and 14 bases had no gene match. This CDR3 is built from 16 residues. The receptor was isolated from a young man in good health. Material: memory CD4+ T cells sorted from blood. Subset of the sample: CD45RA-negative fraction. The J gene is TRBJ2-1, the V gene TRBV27, with 8 bases identical to TRBD2. The CDR3 DNA reads TGTGCCAGCAGTGCCTCTCTAGCGGGCGCTTGGGATGAGCAGTTCTTC. Translating gives CASSASLAGAWDEQFF.